This T cell receptor (beta chain) was sequenced in a study of shared clonotypes between healthy human individuals. As for this clone: Its matching antigen is unknown.

The authors divided CD4+ cells into CD45RA+ naive and CD45RA-negative memory subsets. Each sorted subset replicate got 200 ng genomic DNA, tens of thousands of genomes. Data came from immunoSEQ multiplex PCR; TCRdb stores just in-frame clones and leaves some out. The repertoire holds about 510,000 clones, with less than 96% as singletons. Study-wide results and limits: Generally, estimated richness proved larger in naive subsets than it did in memory subsets. Roughly 4.7% was the fraction of naive CD4 clonotypes found shared across a few donors.

Trimming shortened V by 4 bases and J by 4 bases, and 15 bases separated the two germline ends. CDR1 MGHRA and CDR2 YSYEKL come from the germline V gene. This CDR3 contains 15 residues. The receptor was isolated from a woman aged 25 to 39 in good health. The chain is built from TRBV4-1 and TRBJ2-3; D is unresolved. Input material: naive CD4+ T cells sorted from blood. Described subset: CD45RA+ positively selected. CDR3 nucleotide sequence: TGCGCCAGCAGCCCCATGGCCGTCCGCCCAGATACGCAGTATTTT. This sequence encodes CASSPMAVRPDTQYF.